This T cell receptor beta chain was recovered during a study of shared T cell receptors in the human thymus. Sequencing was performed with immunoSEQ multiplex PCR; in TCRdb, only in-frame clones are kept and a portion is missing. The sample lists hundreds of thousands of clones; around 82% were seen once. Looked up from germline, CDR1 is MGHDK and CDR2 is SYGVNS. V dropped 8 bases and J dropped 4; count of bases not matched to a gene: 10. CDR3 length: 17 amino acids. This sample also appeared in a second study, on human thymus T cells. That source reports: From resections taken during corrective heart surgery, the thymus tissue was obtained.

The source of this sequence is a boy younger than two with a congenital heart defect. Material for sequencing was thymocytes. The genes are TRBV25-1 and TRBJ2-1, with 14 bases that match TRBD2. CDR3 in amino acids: CASGGLAGVGGYNEQFF. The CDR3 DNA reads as TGTGCCAGCGGGGGACTAGCGGGAGTGGGGGGGTACAATGAGCAGTTCTTC.